This TCR beta chain derives from a study of cytomegalovirus exposure and HLA in healthy donors. Findings and caveats of the study: 87-base-pair reads could not separate some V segments, including TRBV6-2 and TRBV6-3.

With regard to this clone: The antigen is unknown.

The PCR ran on 60 Vbeta and 13 Jbeta primers. Generated by immunoSEQ multiplex PCR, the TCRdb table keeps only in-frame clones and is missing some. The sample lists about 140,000 clones; over 80% were seen once. V was pared by 3 bases and J by 5 bases, with 6 bases of the junction left unmatched. The CDR3 sequence is 17 residues long. Per germline, CDR1 SGHNT and CDR2 YYREEE (reference sequence). Sequencing input: PBMCs. This rearrangement joins TRBV5-4 to TRBJ2-1; 15 bases match TRBD2. This TCR derives from a female donor in good health and CMV-seronegative. This CDR3 is CASSYGLAGGPHNEQFF. The CDR3 DNA reads TGTGCCAGCAGCTACGGACTAGCGGGAGGGCCCCACAATGAGCAGTTCTTC. Drawing the rest from reference TRBV5-4 and TRBJ2-1, the complete variable domain is ETGVTQSPTHLIKTRGQQVTLRCSSQSGHNTVSWYQQALGQGPQFIFQYYREEENGRGNFPPRFSGLQFPNYSSELNVNALELDDSALYLCASSYGLAGGPHNEQFFGPGTRLTVL.